The rows below give T cell receptor beta chains drawn from one sample of a study of blood T cells in healthy people across ages. TCRdb re-called the 5' RACE reads through MiXCR, storing one row per CDR3 protein. The sample contains 550,000 to 650,000 distinct CDR3 sequences, about 26% of which appear only once. This sample also belongs to another study, concerning T cells of mothers and their children.

Input material: blood. These receptors were collected from a boy aged 2 to 9 in good health. The CDR3 runs from the conserved cysteine through the conserved F or W. The D gene is left open where the match is weak. Clone size appears in some rows only: once, few, many, or a class for an expanded clone.

TRBJ2-2 | 15 | TRBD2 | TRBV20-1 | few | TGCAGTGCTGACCTCGGGGGGAGCGGGACCGGGGAGCTGTTTTTT | CSADLGGSGTGELFF
TRBJ2-5 | 18 | TRBD2 | TRBV7-9 | NA | TGTGCCAGCAGCAACCCCGGGACTAGCGGGGGAAGGAGAGAGACCCAGTACTTC | CASSNPGTSGGRRETQYF
TRBJ2-7 | 13 | NA | TRBV5-1 | few | TGCGCCAGCAGCTTGAATGGAGCCTACGAGCAGTACTTC | CASSLNGAYEQYF
TRBJ2-7 | 13 | NA | TRBV27 | NA | TGTGCCAGCAGCATCAGGGACTCCTACGAGCAGTACTTC | CASSIRDSYEQYF
TRBJ2-5 | 12 | NA | TRBV12-3/TRBV12-4 | NA | TGTGCCAGCAAAGGAGGGGGAGAGACCCAGTACTTC | CASKGGGETQYF
TRBJ2-7 | 14 | NA | TRBV4-2 | few | TGTGCCAGCAGCCAAGAACTGGTTACCTACGAGCAGTACTTC | CASSQELVTYEQYF
TRBJ1-2 | 17 | TRBD1 | TRBV5-1 | NA | TGCGCCAGCAGCGACGAGGACAGGGGACTAGCTAACTATGGCTACACCTTC | CASSDEDRGLANYGYTF
TRBJ2-1 | 14 | TRBD2 | TRBV20-1 | NA | TGCAGTGCTCGGACTAGAGGAAACTACAATGAGCAGTTCTTC | CSARTRGNYNEQFF
TRBJ1-2 | 14 | NA | TRBV25-1 | NA | TGTGCCAGCAGTGGACCCAGGAGGACGGATGGCTACACCTTC | CASSGPRRTDGYTF
TRBJ2-1 | 15 | TRBD1 | TRBV10-1 | NA | TGCGCCAGCAGTGAGGAGCGACAGGGGAAACCTGAGCAGTTCTTC | CASSEERQGKPEQFF
TRBJ1-4 | 16 | NA | TRBV12-3/TRBV12-4 | NA | TGTGCCAGCAGCCCCCCAGTTAGTAAAGGGAATGAAAAACTGTTTTTT | CASSPPVSKGNEKLFF
TRBJ1-1 | 14 | NA | TRBV4-2 | NA | TGTGCCAGCAGCCAAGTAACAGGGAACACTGAAGCTTTCTTT | CASSQVTGNTEAFF
TRBJ2-5 | 14 | NA | TRBV18 | NA | TGTGCCAGCTCACCAGGGTCGGGATCGGAGACCCAGTACTTC | CASSPGSGSETQYF
TRBJ1-5 | 15 | TRBD1 | TRBV27 | few | TGTGCCAGCAGTTCCGGGACAGAGTTAAATCAGCCCCAGCATTTT | CASSSGTELNQPQHF
TRBJ2-2 | 13 | NA | TRBV6-5 | NA | TGTGCCAGCAGTTTCGTGGCGGCCGGGGAGCTGTTTTTT | CASSFVAAGELFF
TRBJ2-7 | 13 | NA | TRBV18 | NA | TGTGCCAGCACCCCGGGCCTAAGCTACGAGCAGTACTTC | CASTPGLSYEQYF
TRBJ2-5 | 15 | TRBD1 | TRBV10-1 | few | TGCGCCAGCAGTGCTGGGACAGGGCCGGAGGAGACCCAGTACTTC | CASSAGTGPEETQYF
TRBJ2-7 | 15 | TRBD2 | TRBV10-2 | NA | TGCGCCAGCAGCTCACTACTAGCGGGAGTCTACGAGCAGTACTTC | CASSSLLAGVYEQYF
TRBJ2-3 | 15 | TRBD2 | TRBV10-3 | few | TGTGCCATCAGCTATAGCGGGACCTCCGCAGATACGCAGTATTTT | CAISYSGTSADTQYF
TRBJ2-7 | 17 | TRBD2 | TRBV7-9 | NA | TGTGCCAGCAGGGGCACGGGTCAGACTAGCGGAACCTACGAGCAGTACTTC | CASRGTGQTSGTYEQYF
TRBJ2-7 | 14 | NA | TRBV10-3 | few | TGTGCCATCAGTGATGGGGGAGGACTCTACGAGCAGTACTTC | CAISDGGGLYEQYF
TRBJ1-4 | 13 | NA | TRBV29-1 | NA | TGCAGCGCCGTTGGGTTAACTAATGAAAAACTGTTTTTT | CSAVGLTNEKLFF